The sequence of this T cell receptor beta chain was determined in a study of blood T cells in healthy people across ages. The wider study: When template switching was applied, about one barcoded beta molecule was captured per two T cells. Study-wide points: Unsorted PBMCs prevented conclusive naive versus antigen-experienced comparison.

Total RNA extracted from each sample amounted to at least 6 micrograms. Primers used in a second PCR of about 7 to 12 cycles were a sample-barcoded 5' primer and a J-beta primer mix. All cDNA molecules were each tagged by a template-switch adaptor with 12 random nucleotides. Via MiXCR, TCRdb re-called the 5' RACE reads, giving one row per CDR3 protein. The data hold roughly 1.9 million distinct CDR3 sequences, with roughly 43% observed a single time. Turning to this clonotype: The antigen is unknown.

The receptor was derived from a human donor in good health. Sequenced material: blood.

CDR3 DNA sequence: TGCGCCAGCAGCCCTACTAGCGGGGGGTCCCGCGATGAGCAGTTCTTC. Its translation: CASSPTSGGSRDEQFF. The chain recombines TRBV4-1 with TRBJ2-1, with TRBD2 matching 12 bases. Germline values: CDR1 MGHRA, CDR2 YSYEKL. V lost 4 bases and J lost 8; bases outside the gene matches: 9. This CDR3 spans 16 amino acids.